This T cell receptor (beta chain) was captured in a study of cytomegalovirus exposure and HLA in healthy donors. Turning to the study itself: Earlier results showed some 120 million unique TCR beta sequences derived from about 179 million T cells.

Use of 60 Vbeta and 13 Jbeta primers characterized the PCR. Sequencing was performed with immunoSEQ multiplex PCR; in TCRdb, only in-frame clones are kept and a portion is missing. The sample has 150,000 or so clones; approximately 81% are singletons. The germline V and J ends were trimmed by 2 bases and 5 bases, with 12 bases remaining between them. This CDR3 spans 14 amino acids. The V gene's germline CDR1 is MDHEN and CDR2 SYDVKM. This chain uses TRBV28 with TRBJ1-1; no reliable D call. The sequence was obtained from a man over 45 in good health and CMV-seropositive. Sequenced material: PBMCs. The CDR3 is CASSLAGARTEAFF. CDR3 bases: TGTGCCAGCAGTTTAGCGGGCGCGAGAACTGAAGCTTTCTTT. Drawing the rest from reference TRBV28 and TRBJ1-1, the complete variable domain is DVKVTQSSRYLVKRTGEKVFLECVQDMDHENMFWYRQDPGLGLRLIYFSYDVKMKEKGDIPEGYSVSREKKERFSLILESASTNQTSMYLCASSLAGARTEAFFGQGTRLTVV.